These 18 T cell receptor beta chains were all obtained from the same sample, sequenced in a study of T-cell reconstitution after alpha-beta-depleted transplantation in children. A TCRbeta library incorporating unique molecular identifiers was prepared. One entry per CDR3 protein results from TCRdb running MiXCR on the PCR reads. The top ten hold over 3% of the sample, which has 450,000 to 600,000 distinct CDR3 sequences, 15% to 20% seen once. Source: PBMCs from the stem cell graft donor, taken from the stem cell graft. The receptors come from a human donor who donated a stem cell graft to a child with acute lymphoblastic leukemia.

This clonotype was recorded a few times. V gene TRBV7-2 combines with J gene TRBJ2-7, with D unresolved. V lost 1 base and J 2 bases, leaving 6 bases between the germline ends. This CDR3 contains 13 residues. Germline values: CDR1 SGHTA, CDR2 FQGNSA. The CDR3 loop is CASSLVVTYEQYF. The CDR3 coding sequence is TGTGCCAGCAGCTTAGTGGTTACCTACGAGCAGTACTTC.

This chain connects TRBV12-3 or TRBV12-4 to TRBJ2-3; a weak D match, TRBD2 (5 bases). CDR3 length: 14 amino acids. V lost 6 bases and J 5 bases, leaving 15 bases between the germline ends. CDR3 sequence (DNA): TGTGCCAGCAGGCATCTCCGGGAACAAGATACGCAGTATTTT. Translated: CASRHLREQDTQYF.

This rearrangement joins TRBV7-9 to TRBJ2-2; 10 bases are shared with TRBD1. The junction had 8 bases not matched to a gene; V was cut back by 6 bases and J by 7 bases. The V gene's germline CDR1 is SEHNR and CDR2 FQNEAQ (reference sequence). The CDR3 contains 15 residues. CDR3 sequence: CASSNRDRGIGELFF. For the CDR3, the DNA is TGTGCCAGCAGTAACCGGGACAGGGGAATCGGGGAGCTGTTTTTT. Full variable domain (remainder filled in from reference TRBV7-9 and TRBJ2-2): DTGVSQNPRHKITKRGQNVTFRCDPISEHNRLYWYRQTLGQGPEFLTYFQNEAQLEKSRLLSDRFSAERPKGSFSTLEIQRTEQGDSAMYLCASSNRDRGIGELFFGEGSRLTVL.

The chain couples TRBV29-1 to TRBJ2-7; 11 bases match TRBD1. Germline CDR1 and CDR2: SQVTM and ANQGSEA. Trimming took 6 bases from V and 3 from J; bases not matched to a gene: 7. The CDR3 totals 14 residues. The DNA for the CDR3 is TGCAGCGTAGAAACCGGGACAGGGGGCTACGAGCAGTACTTC. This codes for CSVETGTGGYEQYF.

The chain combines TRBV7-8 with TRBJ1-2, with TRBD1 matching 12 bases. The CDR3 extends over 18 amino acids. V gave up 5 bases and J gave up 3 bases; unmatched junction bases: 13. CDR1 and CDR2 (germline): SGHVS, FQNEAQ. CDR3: CASSQLPGQGATDYGYTF. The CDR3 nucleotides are TGTGCCAGCAGCCAGCTTCCGGGACAGGGGGCAACGGACTATGGCTACACCTTC.

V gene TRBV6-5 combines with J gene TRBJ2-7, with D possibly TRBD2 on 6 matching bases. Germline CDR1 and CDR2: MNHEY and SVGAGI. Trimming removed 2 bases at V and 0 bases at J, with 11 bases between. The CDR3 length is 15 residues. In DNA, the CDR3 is TGTGCCAGCAGTTACGGGGACTTAAGCTCCTACGAGCAGTACTTC. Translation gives CASSYGDLSSYEQYF.

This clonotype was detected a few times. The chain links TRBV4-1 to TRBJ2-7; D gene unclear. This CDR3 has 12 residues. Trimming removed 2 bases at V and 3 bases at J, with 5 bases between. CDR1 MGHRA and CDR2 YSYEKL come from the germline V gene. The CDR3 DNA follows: TGCGCCAGCAGCCAAACTCGCTACGAGCAGTACTTC. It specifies CASSQTRYEQYF.

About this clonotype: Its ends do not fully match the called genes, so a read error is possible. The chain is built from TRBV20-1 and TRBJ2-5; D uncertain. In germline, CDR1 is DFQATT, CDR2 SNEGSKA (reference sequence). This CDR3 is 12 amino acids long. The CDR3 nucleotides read TGCAGTGCTGACGCACAGCAAGAGACCCGGTACTTC. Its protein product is CSADAQQETRYF.

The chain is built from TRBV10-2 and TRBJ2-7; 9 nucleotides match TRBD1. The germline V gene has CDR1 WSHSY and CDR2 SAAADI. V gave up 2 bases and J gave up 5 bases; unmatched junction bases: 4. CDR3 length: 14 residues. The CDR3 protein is CASSEGTGLNEQYF. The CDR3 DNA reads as TGCGCCAGCAGTGAGGGGACAGGGTTGAACGAGCAGTACTTC.

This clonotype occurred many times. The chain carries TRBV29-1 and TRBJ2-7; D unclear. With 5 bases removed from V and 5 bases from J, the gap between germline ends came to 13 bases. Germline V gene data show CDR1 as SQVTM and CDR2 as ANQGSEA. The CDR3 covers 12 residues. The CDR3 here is CSVYRGSHEQYF. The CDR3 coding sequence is TGCAGCGTTTATCGCGGTTCCCACGAGCAGTACTTC.

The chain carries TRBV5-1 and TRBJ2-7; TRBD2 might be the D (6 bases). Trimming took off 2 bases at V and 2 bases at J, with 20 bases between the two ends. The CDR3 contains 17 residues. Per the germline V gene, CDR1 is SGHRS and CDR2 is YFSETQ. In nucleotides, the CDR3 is TGCGCCAGCAGCTTAACTCCGCGGGACCTAAGCGCCTACGAGCAGTACTTC. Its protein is CASSLTPRDLSAYEQYF.

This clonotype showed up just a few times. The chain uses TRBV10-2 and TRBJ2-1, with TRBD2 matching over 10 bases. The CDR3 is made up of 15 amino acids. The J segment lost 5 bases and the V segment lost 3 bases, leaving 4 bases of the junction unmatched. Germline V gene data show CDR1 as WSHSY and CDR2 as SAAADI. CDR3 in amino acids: CASSDRTSGHNEQFF. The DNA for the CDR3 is TGCGCCAGCAGTGACCGGACTAGCGGTCACAATGAGCAGTTCTTC.

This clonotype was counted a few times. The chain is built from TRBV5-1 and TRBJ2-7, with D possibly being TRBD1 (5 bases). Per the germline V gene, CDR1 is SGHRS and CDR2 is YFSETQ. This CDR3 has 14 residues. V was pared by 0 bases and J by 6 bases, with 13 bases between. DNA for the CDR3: TGCGCCAGCAGCTTGGAGGGGTCGGATCGCGAGCAGTACTTC. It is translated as CASSLEGSDREQYF.

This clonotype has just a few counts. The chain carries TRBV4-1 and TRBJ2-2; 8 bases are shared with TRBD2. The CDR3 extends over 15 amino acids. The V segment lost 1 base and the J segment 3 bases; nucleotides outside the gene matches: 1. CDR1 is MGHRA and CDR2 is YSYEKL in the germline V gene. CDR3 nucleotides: TGCGCCAGCAGCCAAGCGGGGGGGGACACCGGGGAGCTGTTTTTT. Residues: CASSQAGGDTGELFF.

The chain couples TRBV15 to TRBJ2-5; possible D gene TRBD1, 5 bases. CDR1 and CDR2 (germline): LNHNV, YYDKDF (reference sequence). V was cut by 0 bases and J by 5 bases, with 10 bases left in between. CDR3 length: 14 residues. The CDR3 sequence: CATSRDAGRETQYF. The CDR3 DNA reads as TGTGCCACCAGCAGAGATGCAGGGCGGGAGACCCAGTACTTC.

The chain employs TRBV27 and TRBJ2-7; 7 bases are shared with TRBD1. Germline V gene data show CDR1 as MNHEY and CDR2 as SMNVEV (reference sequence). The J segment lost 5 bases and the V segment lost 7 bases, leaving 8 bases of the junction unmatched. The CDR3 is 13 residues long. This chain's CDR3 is CASKFGQEDEQYF. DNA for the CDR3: TGTGCCAGCAAATTCGGACAGGAGGACGAGCAGTACTTC.

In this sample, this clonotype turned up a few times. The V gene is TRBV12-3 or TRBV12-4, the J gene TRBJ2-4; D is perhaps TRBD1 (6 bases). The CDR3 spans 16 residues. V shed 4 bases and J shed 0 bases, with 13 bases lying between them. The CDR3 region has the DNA TGTGCCAGCAGTTCCGTGGACAGCTTAGCCAAAAACATTCAGTACTTC. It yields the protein CASSSVDSLAKNIQYF.

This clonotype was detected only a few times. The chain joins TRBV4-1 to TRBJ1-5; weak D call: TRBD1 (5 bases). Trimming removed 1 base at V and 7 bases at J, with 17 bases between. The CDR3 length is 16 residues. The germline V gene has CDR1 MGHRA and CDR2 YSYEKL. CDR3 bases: TGCGCCAGCAGCCAAGTTCCGAGGGGCCGGGACCAGCCCCAGCATTTT. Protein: CASSQVPRGRDQPQHF.